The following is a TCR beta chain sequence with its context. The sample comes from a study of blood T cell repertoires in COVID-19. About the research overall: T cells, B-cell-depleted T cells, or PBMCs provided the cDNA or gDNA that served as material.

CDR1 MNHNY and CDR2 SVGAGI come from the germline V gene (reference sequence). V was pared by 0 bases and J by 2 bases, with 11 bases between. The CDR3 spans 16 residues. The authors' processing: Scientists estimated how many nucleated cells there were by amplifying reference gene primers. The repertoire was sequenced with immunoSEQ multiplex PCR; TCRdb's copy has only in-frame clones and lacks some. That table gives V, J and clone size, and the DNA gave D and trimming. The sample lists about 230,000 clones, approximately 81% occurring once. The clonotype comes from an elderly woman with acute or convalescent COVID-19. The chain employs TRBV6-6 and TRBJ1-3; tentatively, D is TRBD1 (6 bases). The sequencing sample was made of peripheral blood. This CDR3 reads CASSYSRGGTGNTIYF. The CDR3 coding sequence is TGTGCCAGCAGTTACTCGAGGGGGGGGACTGGAAACACCATATATTTT.